A selection of T cell receptor beta chains follows, all from one sample in a study of cytomegalovirus exposure and HLA in healthy donors. Assay: immunoSEQ multiplex PCR; the TCRdb copy retains only in-frame clones and omits some. The sample lists 150,000 to 200,000 clones, approximately 85% occurring once. The specimen was PBMCs. The receptors were sampled from a man aged 18 to 30 in good health and CMV-seronegative. Each CDR3 is given with its conserved first and last residue. The order of the fields is J gene, D gene, clone size, V gene, CDR3 protein, CDR3 DNA. A D gene is named only where the DNA matches it firmly. Size is omitted from some rows. Given values are once, few, many or a class for expanded clones.

J gene: TRBJ1-2; D gene: -; clone size: -; V gene: TRBV7-2; CDR3 protein: CASSLERGGYTF; CDR3 DNA: TGTGCCAGCAGCTTAGAACGGGGTGGCTACACCTTC
J gene: TRBJ1-1; D gene: TRBD1; clone size: -; V gene: TRBV2; CDR3 protein: CASRGDRVSAEAFF; CDR3 DNA: TGTGCCAGCAGGGGGGACAGGGTCTCTGCTGAAGCTTTCTTT
J gene: TRBJ1-1; D gene: -; clone size: -; V gene: TRBV6-5; CDR3 protein: CASSPGVNTEAFF; CDR3 DNA: TGTGCCAGCAGTCCCGGTGTGAACACTGAAGCTTTCTTT
J gene: TRBJ2-3; D gene: -; clone size: once; V gene: TRBV4-3; CDR3 protein: CASSQKKLGASVSTDTQYF; CDR3 DNA: TGCGCCAGCAGCCAGAAAAAACTTGGGGCTAGCGTTAGCACAGATACGCAGTATTTT
J gene: TRBJ2-7; D gene: -; clone size: -; V gene: TRBV28; CDR3 protein: CASSLPRTATYEQYF; CDR3 DNA: TGTGCCAGCAGTTTACCCCGGACAGCGACCTACGAGCAGTACTTC
J gene: TRBJ2-6; D gene: -; clone size: -; V gene: TRBV5-4; CDR3 protein: CASSTYSGANVLTF; CDR3 DNA: TGTGCCAGCAGCACTTACTCTGGGGCCAACGTCCTGACTTTC
J gene: TRBJ2-1; D gene: -; clone size: -; V gene: TRBV29-1; CDR3 protein: CSVVVINEQFF; CDR3 DNA: TGCAGCGTTGTAGTCATAAATGAGCAGTTCTTC
J gene: TRBJ1-5; D gene: -; clone size: once; V gene: TRBV11-2; CDR3 protein: CASSLGGVGQPQHF; CDR3 DNA: TGTGCCAGCAGCTTAGGCGGTGTTGGTCAGCCCCAGCATTTT
J gene: TRBJ1-6; D gene: -; clone size: -; V gene: TRBV14; CDR3 protein: CASNRGVSPLHF; CDR3 DNA: TGTGCCAGCAATCGGGGGGTTTCACCCCTCCACTTT
J gene: TRBJ1-5; D gene: -; clone size: -; V gene: TRBV5-4; CDR3 protein: CASSQQGPPNQPQHF; CDR3 DNA: TGTGCCAGCAGCCAACAGGGTCCCCCCAATCAGCCCCAGCATTTT
J gene: TRBJ1-1; D gene: -; clone size: -; V gene: TRBV30; CDR3 protein: CAWSDFAGRGHEAFF; CDR3 DNA: TGTGCCTGGAGTGACTTCGCGGGGAGAGGGCATGAAGCTTTCTTT
J gene: TRBJ2-1; D gene: TRBD2; clone size: few; V gene: TRBV28; CDR3 protein: CASTLGASGNNEQFF; CDR3 DNA: TGTGCCAGCACCCTAGGGGCTAGCGGAAACAATGAGCAGTTCTTC
J gene: TRBJ2-1; D gene: TRBD2; clone size: -; V gene: TRBV9; CDR3 protein: CASSVSGGRGGNEQFF; CDR3 DNA: TGTGCCAGCAGCGTCAGCGGGGGGAGGGGAGGCAATGAGCAGTTCTTC
J gene: TRBJ2-7; D gene: -; clone size: -; V gene: TRBV15; CDR3 protein: CATSRDRGYEQYF; CDR3 DNA: TGTGCCACCAGCAGAGACAGGGGCTACGAGCAGTACTTC
J gene: TRBJ1-1; D gene: -; clone size: -; V gene: TRBV11-3; CDR3 protein: CASSLSGKNTEAFF; CDR3 DNA: TGTGCCAGCAGCTTATCCGGGAAGAACACTGAAGCTTTCTTT
J gene: TRBJ1-3; D gene: -; clone size: -; V gene: TRBV21-1; CDR3 protein: CASSNGNSFLRRDTIYF; CDR3 DNA: TGTGCCAGCAGCAACGGTAACAGTTTCCTCCGGCGAGACACCATATATTTT
J gene: TRBJ1-4; D gene: -; clone size: -; V gene: TRBV5-1; CDR3 protein: CASSPQGGNEKLFF; CDR3 DNA: TGCGCCAGCAGCCCACAGGGCGGTAATGAAAAACTGTTTTTT
J gene: TRBJ2-3; D gene: TRBD1; clone size: once; V gene: TRBV2; CDR3 protein: CASRLTGRATDTQYF; CDR3 DNA: TGTGCCAGCAGATTGACAGGGCGGGCCACAGATACGCAGTATTTT
J gene: TRBJ2-1; D gene: -; clone size: -; V gene: TRBV9; CDR3 protein: CASSPLGAGRGDEQFF; CDR3 DNA: TGTGCCAGCAGCCCCCTCGGGGCGGGAAGGGGCGATGAGCAGTTCTTC
J gene: TRBJ2-3; D gene: TRBD2; clone size: -; V gene: TRBV13; CDR3 protein: CASSFSGGLDTQYF; CDR3 DNA: TGTGCCAGCAGCTTCAGCGGGGGGCTTGATACGCAGTATTTT
J gene: TRBJ2-7; D gene: -; clone size: -; V gene: TRBV4-3; CDR3 protein: CASSLGGGNSYEQYF; CDR3 DNA: TGCGCCAGCAGCCTTGGGGGGGGCAACTCCTACGAGCAGTACTTC
J gene: TRBJ2-1; D gene: -; clone size: once; V gene: TRBV5-1; CDR3 protein: CASSLGEGAEGQFF; CDR3 DNA: TGCGCCAGCAGCTTGGGCGAAGGAGCTGAGGGGCAGTTCTTC
J gene: TRBJ1-4; D gene: -; clone size: -; V gene: TRBV27; CDR3 protein: CASSWSQNEKLFF; CDR3 DNA: TGTGCCAGCAGTTGGAGCCAGAATGAAAAACTGTTTTTT
J gene: TRBJ2-2; D gene: TRBD2; clone size: -; V gene: TRBV6-5; CDR3 protein: CASSYFGRGGTGELFF; CDR3 DNA: TGTGCCAGCAGTTATTTCGGGAGGGGCGGCACCGGGGAGCTGTTTTTT
J gene: TRBJ2-1; D gene: TRBD2; clone size: -; V gene: TRBV4-2; CDR3 protein: CASSQGTSGIGSYNEQFF; CDR3 DNA: TGTGCCAGCAGCCAAGGGACTAGCGGGATAGGATCCTACAATGAGCAGTTCTTC
J gene: TRBJ2-3; D gene: -; clone size: -; V gene: TRBV19; CDR3 protein: CASRNGGTDTQYF; CDR3 DNA: TGTGCCAGTAGGAACGGAGGCACAGATACGCAGTATTTT
J gene: TRBJ1-4; D gene: TRBD1; clone size: -; V gene: TRBV29-1; CDR3 protein: CSVQTGGGHEKLFF; CDR3 DNA: TGCAGCGTTCAGACAGGGGGCGGGCATGAAAAACTGTTTTTT
J gene: TRBJ1-2; D gene: -; clone size: few; V gene: TRBV6-5; CDR3 protein: CASSRIGYIADGYTF; CDR3 DNA: TGTGCCAGCAGCAGGATTGGGTATATTGCCGATGGCTACACCTTC
J gene: TRBJ2-5; D gene: TRBD2; clone size: -; V gene: TRBV5-1; CDR3 protein: CASSLARTSGTQETQYF; CDR3 DNA: TGCGCCAGCAGCTTGGCCCGGACTAGCGGGACCCAAGAGACCCAGTACTTC
J gene: TRBJ2-3; D gene: TRBD2; clone size: -; V gene: TRBV5-1; CDR3 protein: CASSLGVAGESADTQYF; CDR3 DNA: TGCGCCAGCAGCTTGGGGGTTGCGGGAGAATCCGCAGATACGCAGTATTTT
J gene: TRBJ2-5; D gene: TRBD1; clone size: -; V gene: TRBV4-3; CDR3 protein: CASSQERVGNRGSETQYF; CDR3 DNA: TGCGCCAGCAGCCAAGAAAGGGTGGGGAACAGGGGCTCAGAGACCCAGTACTTC
J gene: TRBJ2-2; D gene: -; clone size: -; V gene: TRBV2; CDR3 protein: CASSEQGRAGELFF; CDR3 DNA: TGTGCCAGCAGTGAACAGGGTAGGGCCGGGGAGCTGTTTTTT
J gene: TRBJ2-2; D gene: TRBD1; clone size: -; V gene: TRBV28; CDR3 protein: CASTSEGQGPSGELFF; CDR3 DNA: TGTGCCAGCACCTCGGAGGGACAGGGTCCCTCCGGGGAGCTGTTTTTT
J gene: TRBJ2-3; D gene: -; clone size: -; V gene: TRBV5-6; CDR3 protein: CASSFYLAADTDTQYF; CDR3 DNA: TGTGCCAGCAGCTTTTATTTGGCGGCCGACACAGATACGCAGTATTTT
J gene: TRBJ2-7; D gene: TRBD1; clone size: -; V gene: TRBV9; CDR3 protein: CASSVGTGGSYEQYF; CDR3 DNA: TGTGCCAGCAGCGTAGGGACAGGGGGCAGCTACGAGCAGTACTTC
J gene: TRBJ2-6; D gene: TRBD1; clone size: -; V gene: TRBV7-2; CDR3 protein: CASSPRTGGSGANVLTF; CDR3 DNA: TGTGCCAGCAGCCCAAGGACAGGGGGGTCTGGGGCCAACGTCCTGACTTTC
J gene: TRBJ2-3; D gene: TRBD2; clone size: -; V gene: TRBV2; CDR3 protein: CASRVAGALTDTQYF; CDR3 DNA: TGTGCCAGCAGAGTAGCGGGGGCCCTCACAGATACGCAGTATTTT
J gene: TRBJ1-6; D gene: -; clone size: -; V gene: TRBV28; CDR3 protein: CASSAGVSYNSPLHF; CDR3 DNA: TGTGCCAGCAGTGCAGGGGTATCCTATAATTCACCCCTCCACTTT
J gene: TRBJ1-6; D gene: -; clone size: -; V gene: TRBV4-3; CDR3 protein: CASSQAWQGNSPLHF; CDR3 DNA: TGCGCCAGCAGCCAAGCCTGGCAGGGAAATTCACCCCTCCACTTT
J gene: TRBJ2-4; D gene: -; clone size: -; V gene: TRBV4-3; CDR3 protein: CASSQEPYLSDIQYF; CDR3 DNA: TGCGCCAGCAGCCAAGAACCCTACCTGTCGGACATTCAGTACTTC
J gene: TRBJ1-1; D gene: -; clone size: -; V gene: TRBV19; CDR3 protein: CASSIGPANTEAFF; CDR3 DNA: TGTGCCAGTAGTATCGGTCCCGCGAACACTGAAGCTTTCTTT
J gene: TRBJ2-3; D gene: -; clone size: -; V gene: TRBV19; CDR3 protein: CASSTPGGSTDTQYF; CDR3 DNA: TGTGCCAGTAGTACCCCCGGGGGTAGCACAGATACGCAGTATTTT
J gene: TRBJ1-1; D gene: TRBD1; clone size: once; V gene: TRBV19; CDR3 protein: CASSTGTGAPITEAFF; CDR3 DNA: TGTGCCAGTAGTACCGGGACAGGGGCCCCCATTACTGAAGCTTTCTTT
J gene: TRBJ2-7; D gene: -; clone size: -; V gene: TRBV7-2; CDR3 protein: CASSLDIGRGYEQYF; CDR3 DNA: TGTGCCAGCAGCTTAGATATAGGGCGGGGCTACGAGCAGTACTTC
J gene: TRBJ1-1; D gene: TRBD1; clone size: -; V gene: TRBV28; CDR3 protein: CASSVGQPNTEAFF; CDR3 DNA: TGTGCCAGCAGTGTGGGACAGCCGAACACTGAAGCTTTCTTT
J gene: TRBJ1-2; D gene: -; clone size: few; V gene: TRBV15; CDR3 protein: CATSRDLEGLYGYTF; CDR3 DNA: TGTGCCACCAGCAGAGATCTGGAGGGTTTGTATGGCTACACCTTC
J gene: TRBJ1-4; D gene: -; clone size: -; V gene: TRBV10-3; CDR3 protein: CAIGERINEKLFF; CDR3 DNA: TGTGCCATCGGAGAACGGATTAATGAAAAACTGTTTTTT
J gene: TRBJ2-5; D gene: -; clone size: -; V gene: TRBV7-8; CDR3 protein: CASSLQETQYF; CDR3 DNA: TGTGCCAGCAGCCTCCAAGAGACCCAGTACTTC
J gene: TRBJ2-3; D gene: -; clone size: -; V gene: TRBV7-3; CDR3 protein: CATRRGRTDTQYF; CDR3 DNA: TGTGCCACTCGACGGGGGAGAACCGATACGCAGTATTTT
J gene: TRBJ2-7; D gene: TRBD2; clone size: once; V gene: TRBV6-6; CDR3 protein: CASSRGTSGNYEQYF; CDR3 DNA: TGTGCCAGCAGCCGCGGGACTAGCGGGAATTACGAGCAGTACTTC
J gene: TRBJ1-1; D gene: TRBD1; clone size: -; V gene: TRBV5-1; CDR3 protein: CASSLAPRQGSTEAFF; CDR3 DNA: TGCGCCAGCAGCTTGGCCCCCCGACAGGGGAGTACTGAAGCTTTCTTT
J gene: TRBJ2-7; D gene: TRBD2; clone size: few; V gene: TRBV10-3; CDR3 protein: CATAGGASPYEQYF; CDR3 DNA: TGTGCCACCGCGGGGGGGGCTTCTCCCTACGAGCAGTACTTC